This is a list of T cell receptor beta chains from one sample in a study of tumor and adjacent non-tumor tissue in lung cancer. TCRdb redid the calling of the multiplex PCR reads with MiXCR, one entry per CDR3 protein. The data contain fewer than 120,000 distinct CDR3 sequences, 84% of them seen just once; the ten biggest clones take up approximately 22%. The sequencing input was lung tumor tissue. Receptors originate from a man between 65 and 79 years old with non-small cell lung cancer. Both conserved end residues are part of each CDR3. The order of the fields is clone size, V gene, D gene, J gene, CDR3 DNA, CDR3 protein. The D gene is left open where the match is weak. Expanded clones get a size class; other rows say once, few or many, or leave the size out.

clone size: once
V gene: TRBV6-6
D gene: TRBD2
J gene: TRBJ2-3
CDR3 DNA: TGTGCCAGCAGGCCCAATCCGGGACTAGCGGTAGCATATATGCAGTATTTT
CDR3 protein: CASRPNPGLAVAYMQYF

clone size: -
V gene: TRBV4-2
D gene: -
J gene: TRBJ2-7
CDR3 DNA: TGTGCCAGCAGCCAGGGATCTAGGGTGCACTACTTC
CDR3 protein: CASSQGSRVHYF

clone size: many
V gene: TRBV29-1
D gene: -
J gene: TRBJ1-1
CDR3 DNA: TGCAGCGTGGCACCGGGGGTGAACACTGAAGCTTTCTTT
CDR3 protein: CSVAPGVNTEAFF

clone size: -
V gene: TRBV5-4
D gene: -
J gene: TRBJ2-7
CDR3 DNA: TGTACCAGGAGCTCTTGGGGGTACGAGCAGTATTTC
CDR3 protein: CTRSSWGYEQYF

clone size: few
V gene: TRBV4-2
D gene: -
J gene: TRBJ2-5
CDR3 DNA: TGTGCCAGCAGCGTGCGATGTGGGGAGACCCAATACTTC
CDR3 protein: CASSVRCGETQYF

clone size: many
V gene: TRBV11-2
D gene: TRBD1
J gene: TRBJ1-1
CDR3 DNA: TGTGCCAGCAGGCGGACAGGGAGGGCTTTCTTT
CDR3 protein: CASRRTGRAFF

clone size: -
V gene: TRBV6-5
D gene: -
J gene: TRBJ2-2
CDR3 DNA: TGTGCCAGCGAGGCGCCCAAGAATACCGGGGAGCTGTTTTTT
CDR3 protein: CASEAPKNTGELFF

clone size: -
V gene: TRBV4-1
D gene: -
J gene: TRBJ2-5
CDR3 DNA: TGCGCCCGGAGTCAACAGTCGGGGCAAGTAACCCAGTACTTC
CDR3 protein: CARSQQSGQVTQYF

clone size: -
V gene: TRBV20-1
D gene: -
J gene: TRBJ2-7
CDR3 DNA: TGCAGTGCTAGCGGGGCAGTCGAGCAATACTTC
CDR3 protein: CSASGAVEQYF

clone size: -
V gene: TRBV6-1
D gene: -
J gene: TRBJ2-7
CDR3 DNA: TGTGCCAGAAGAAGAGTGGGCTCCTACGAACAGTACTTC
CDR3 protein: CARRRVGSYEQYF

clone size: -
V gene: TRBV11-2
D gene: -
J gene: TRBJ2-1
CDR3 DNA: TGTGCCAGCAGCTTAGAGCGGATCAACAATGAGCAGTTCTTC
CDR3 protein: CASSLERINNEQFF

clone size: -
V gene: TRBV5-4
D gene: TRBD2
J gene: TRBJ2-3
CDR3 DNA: TGTGCCATCAGTCAGACTAGCGGGAGAGGGAAAGATACGCAGTATTTT
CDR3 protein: CAISQTSGRGKDTQYF

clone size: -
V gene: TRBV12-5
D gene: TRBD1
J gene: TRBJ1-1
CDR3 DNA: TGTGCTAATGGTATGGAACTATCAGGACAGGGGGCGATGACTGAAGCTTTCTTT
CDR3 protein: CANGMELSGQGAMTEAFF

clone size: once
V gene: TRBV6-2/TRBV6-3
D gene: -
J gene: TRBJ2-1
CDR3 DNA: TGTGCCAGCAGGCGGACAGACTGGGTGGACAATGAGGAGTTCTTC
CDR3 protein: CASRRTDWVDNEEFF

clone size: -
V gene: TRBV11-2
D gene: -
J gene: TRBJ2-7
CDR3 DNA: TGTGTCAGCAGTCCCCCTGCCGGGATACCAACCTACGAGCAGTACTTC
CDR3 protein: CVSSPPAGIPTYEQYF

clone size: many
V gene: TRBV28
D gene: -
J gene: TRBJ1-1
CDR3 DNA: TGTGCCAGCAGTCTCCGTCTTTGGACTGAAGCTTTCTTT
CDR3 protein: CASSLRLWTEAFF

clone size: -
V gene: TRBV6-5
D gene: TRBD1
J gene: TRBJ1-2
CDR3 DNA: TGTGACAGCACTTTAGACAGGGAGGGTGACTACACCTTC
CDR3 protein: CDSTLDREGDYTF

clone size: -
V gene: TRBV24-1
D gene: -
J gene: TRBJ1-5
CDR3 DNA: TGTGCCACCAGTGATTTACACAGCTACCGGCCCCAGCATTTT
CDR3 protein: CATSDLHSYRPQHF

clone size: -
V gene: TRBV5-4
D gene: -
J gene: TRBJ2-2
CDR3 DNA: TGTTCCGGTGAGGGAGCTGTTTTT
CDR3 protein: CSGEGAVF

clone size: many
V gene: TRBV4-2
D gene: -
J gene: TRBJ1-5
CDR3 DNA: TGTGCCAGCAGCCGTGACACTCATAGCAATCAGCCCCAGCATTTT
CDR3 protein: CASSRDTHSNQPQHF

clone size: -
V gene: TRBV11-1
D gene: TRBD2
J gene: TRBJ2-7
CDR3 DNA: TGTGCCAGCAGCCCCAGCGGGAGTTACGCCTACGAGCAGTACTTC
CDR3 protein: CASSPSGSYAYEQYF

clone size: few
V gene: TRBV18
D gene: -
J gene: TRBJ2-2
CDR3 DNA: TGTGCCAGCTCCCTACTTGAGAACACCGGGGAGCCGTTTTTT
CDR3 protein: CASSLLENTGEPFF

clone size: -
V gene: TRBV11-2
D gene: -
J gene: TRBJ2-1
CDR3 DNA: TGTGTCAGCAGCTTACATGTGTGGGACGGGGTATCCTACAATGAGCAGTTCTTC
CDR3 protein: CVSSLHVWDGVSYNEQFF

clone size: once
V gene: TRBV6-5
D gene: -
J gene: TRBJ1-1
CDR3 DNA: TGTGCCAGCAGTTACTCGGCAGGGAAAGGAGTTCTCTTT
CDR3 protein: CASSYSAGKGVLF

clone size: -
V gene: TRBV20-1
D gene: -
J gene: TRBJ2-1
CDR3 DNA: TGCAGTGTTCTCTTTGAAGGCTACAATGAGCAGTTCTTC
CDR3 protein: CSVLFEGYNEQFF

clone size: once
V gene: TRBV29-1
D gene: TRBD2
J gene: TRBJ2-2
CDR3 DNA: TGCAGCGCTTACCTATCGGGGGGCACCGGGGAGCTGTTTTTT
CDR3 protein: CSAYLSGGTGELFF

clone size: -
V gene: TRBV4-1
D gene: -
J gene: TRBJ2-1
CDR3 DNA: TGCGCCAGCAGCCATTCCTCCGAGATAGGGGTCTGCAATGAGCAGTTCTTC
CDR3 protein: CASSHSSEIGVCNEQFF

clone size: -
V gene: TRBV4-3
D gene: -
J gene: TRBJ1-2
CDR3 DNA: TGCACCAGCAGCCAAGACCTCGGGTCAGGACGCTATACCTTC
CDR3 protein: CTSSQDLGSGRYTF